The 26 T cell receptor beta chains presented below share a single source sample, sequenced in a study of breast tumors, draining lymph nodes, adjacent tissues. Breast cancer patients provided tissue from their axillary draining lymph nodes. TCRdb reanalysed the multiplex PCR reads using MiXCR and keeps one entry per CDR3 protein. The table lists nearly 110,000 distinct CDR3 sequences, 30% of them singletons. Sequencing input: axillary lymph node tissue. These receptors were collected from a female donor with breast cancer. Some clones in this sample may be carry-over from other donors' samples.

This clonotype has at least ten counts. The gene calls are TRBV6-5 and TRBJ2-7; a possible D gene is TRBD2 (6 bases). The CDR3 contains 15 residues. V was cut by 2 bases and J by 5 bases, with 16 bases left in between. Germline-derived CDR1 and CDR2 are MNHEY and SVGAGI. CDR3: CASSYRPLGGHEQYF. In nucleotides, the CDR3 is TGTGCCAGCAGTTACCGTCCCCTCGGGGGTCACGAGCAGTACTTC.

This clonotype was seen many times. The chain's CDR3 is CASSVVRTDGYTF. DNA for the CDR3: TGTGCCAGCAGTGTGGTGAGGACGGATGGCTACACCTTC. The chain carries TRBV2 and TRBJ1-2; D gene unclear. Germline CDR1 SNHLY, CDR2 FYNNEI. V lost 4 bases to trimming and J lost 6 bases, with 12 bases between them. The CDR3 has 13 residues.

This clonotype has at least ten counts. J is TRBJ1-2 and V is TRBV7-2; weak D call: TRBD1 (6 bases). Between the trimmed V and J ends, which lost 2 bases and 0 bases, there was a span of 7 bases. CDR1 SGHTA and CDR2 FQGNSA come from the germline V gene. The CDR3 extends over 14 amino acids. The CDR3 is CASSLTGTNYGYTF. As DNA, the CDR3 is TGTGCCAGCAGCTTAACAGGGACTAACTATGGCTACACCTTC.

This clonotype came up many times. V gene TRBV6-5 combines with J gene TRBJ2-7; 10 nucleotides agree with TRBD1. This CDR3 region has 14 residues. Germline trimming cut 5 bases from V and 5 bases from J; bases unmatched to any gene: 6. Germline CDR1 reads MNHEY; CDR2 reads SVGAGI. The CDR3: CASSHRQGADEQYF. The CDR3 DNA reads as TGTGCCAGCAGTCACCGACAGGGGGCCGACGAGCAGTACTTC.

This clonotype was picked up a small number of times. The chain recombines TRBV7-9 with TRBJ1-1, with TRBD1 matching 7 bases. Losses at the gene ends were 3 bases for V and 4 bases for J; bases not matched to a gene: 2. Germline loops: CDR1 SEHNR, CDR2 FQNEAQ (reference sequence). This CDR3 has 13 residues. CDR3 in amino acids: CASSFGQVTEAFF. For the CDR3, the DNA is TGTGCCAGCAGCTTTGGACAGGTCACTGAAGCTTTCTTT.

On this clonotype: An end of the junction differs from the germline gene, which may be a read error. This chain uses TRBV7-2 with TRBJ1-2, with a possible D match to TRBD1 (5 bases). The length of the CDR3 is 11 residues. CDR1 is SGHTA and CDR2 is FQGNSA in the germline V gene. The CDR3 loop reads CASSPPRGTAF. CDR3 DNA: TGTGCCAGCAGCCCCCCCCGGGGCACAGCCTTC.

The chain recombines TRBV20-1 with TRBJ2-2; the D gene is possibly TRBD2 (5 bases). V was clipped by 7 bases and J by 11 bases, with 17 bases between them. The CDR3 has 12 amino acids. The germline CDR1 and CDR2 sequences are DFQATT and SNEGSKA (reference sequence). CDR3 nucleotides: TGCAGTGTTACCGGGGTTTCCTGCGAGCTGTTTTTT. Translating it yields CSVTGVSCELFF.

The DNA of the CDR3 is TGTGCCAGCAGCTTAGCCGTGGGACCCAGGGGGAACTCACCCCTCCACTTT. Translation: CASSLAVGPRGNSPLHF. J is TRBJ1-6 and V is TRBV7-9; 7 bases map to TRBD1. The germline V gene encodes CDR1 SEHNR and CDR2 FQNEAQ (reference sequence). Trimming removed 0 bases from V and 10 bases from J; junction bases left unmatched: 12. The CDR3 extends over 17 amino acids.

This clonotype occurred many times. The chain uses TRBV7-2 and TRBJ2-3; 13 bases are a match to TRBD2. Germline V CDR1 and CDR2: SGHTA, FQGNSA. The CDR3 is 18 amino acids. Germline trimming cut 5 bases from V and 0 bases from J; bases unmatched to any gene: 8. Written as DNA, the CDR3 is TGTGCCAGCAGCGCGGGACTAGCGGGGATCGCTAGCACAGATACGCAGTATTTT. This sequence encodes CASSAGLAGIASTDTQYF.

This clonotype was recorded many times. Possible read error: a much larger clone is one base away. This chain uses TRBV20-1 with TRBJ2-7; D call uncertain. This CDR3 region has 11 residues. Germline-derived CDR1 and CDR2 are DFQATT and SNEGSKA (reference sequence). CDR3: CSARRGFEQSF. The CDR3 bases are TGCAGTGCTAGACGCGGTTTCGAGCAGTCCTTC.

This clonotype was detected many times. The rearrangement links TRBV28 to TRBJ1-2; D is unclear. V was shortened by 8 bases and J by 2 bases, with 6 bases between the two germline ends. The CDR3 extends over 11 amino acids. Germline-derived CDR1 and CDR2 are MDHEN and SYDVKM. The CDR3 DNA follows: TGTGCCAGCCGGGTGAACTATGGCTACACCTTC. Amino acid sequence: CASRVNYGYTF.

Comments on this clonotype: Germline and junction disagree at one end, which may indicate a read error. The rearrangement joins TRBV3-1 to TRBJ1-5; 11 positions agree with TRBD1. Per the germline V gene, CDR1 is LGHDT and CDR2 is YNNKEL (reference sequence). The CDR3 contains 15 residues. CDR3 nucleotide sequence: TGCGCCAGCAGCCTAGCTGGGACAGGGGGTCAGCCCCAGCATTTT. This translates into CASSLAGTGGQPQHF. Together with reference TRBV3-1 and TRBJ1-5, the CDR3 gives the full variable domain: DTAVSQTPKYLVTQMGNDKSIKCEQNLGHDTMYWYKQDSKKFLKIMFSYNNKELIINETVPNRFSPKSPDKAHLNLHINSLELGDSAVYFCASSLAGTGGQPQHFGDGTRLSIL.

Notes on this clonotype: Being one base from a much bigger clone, this may be a read error. The chain is built from TRBV28 and TRBJ1-2, with D maybe TRBD1 (5 bases). The CDR3 runs to 12 residues. Germline V gene lookup returns CDR1 MDHEN and CDR2 SYDVKM. CDR3 nucleotide sequence: TGTGCCAGCAGTTTAGGGGGGAAAGGCTGCACCTTC. It is translated as CASSLGGKGCTF.

This clonotype was counted ten times or more. The rearrangement uses TRBV12-3 or TRBV12-4 and TRBJ2-7, with D possibly called TRBD1 or TRBD2 (5 bases each). The CDR3 contains 15 residues. V dropped 3 bases and J dropped 4 bases, with 16 bases sitting between them. This chain's CDR3 is CASSFLGRSVYEQYF. DNA of the CDR3: TGTGCCAGCAGTTTTCTGGGACGGTCCGTTTACGAGCAGTACTTC.

This clonotype was observed at least ten times. V usage is TRBV9 and J usage is TRBJ1-4; TRBD1 might be the D (5 bases). There are 16 residues in the CDR3. Trimming took 0 bases from V and 3 from J, leaving 12 bases between them. CDR1 and CDR2 (germline): SGDLS, YYNGEE. CDR3 amino acids: CASSVVGTAANEKLFF. The CDR3 bases are TGTGCCAGCAGCGTAGTTGGGACGGCCGCTAATGAAAAACTGTTTTTT.

This clonotype was recorded at least ten times. The genes are TRBV7-2 and TRBJ2-3; D call uncertain. CDR1 is SGHTA, CDR2 FQGNSA, per germline. CDR3 length: 15 amino acids. Trimming removed 5 bases at V and 4 bases at J, with 16 bases between. The CDR3 nucleotides are TGTGCCAGCAGCCCCGACTTCGCGAGAGCAGATACGCAGTATTTT. It yields the protein CASSPDFARADTQYF. The complete variable domain, with remaining parts taken from reference TRBV7-2 and TRBJ2-3, reads GAGVSQSPSNKVTEKGKDVELRCDPISGHTALYWYRQSLGQGLEFLIYFQGNSAPDKSGLPSDRFSAERTGGSVSTLTIQRTQQEDSAVYLCASSPDFARADTQYFGPGTRLTVL.

This clonotype was detected many times. The chain employs TRBV4-1 and TRBJ1-2; D is possibly TRBD1 (5 bases). CDR3 length equals 13 residues. Germline-derived CDR1 and CDR2 are MGHRA and YSYEKL. The V end lost 5 bases, the J end lost 2 bases, and 9 bases lay between the germline ends. The CDR3 DNA follows: TGCGCCAGCAGCTGGAGACAGAACTATGGCTACACCTTC. This translates into CASSWRQNYGYTF.

V is TRBV2 and J is TRBJ2-5, with D possibly TRBD1 on 6 matching bases. Per germline, CDR1 SNHLY and CDR2 FYNNEI. The CDR3 is 14 residues long. V lost 5 bases to trimming and J lost 5 bases, with 15 bases between them. CDR3 sequence (DNA): TGTGCCAGCAGTCTTACACAGGGAAGGGAGACCCAGTACTTC. Translated: CASSLTQGRETQYF.

The chain carries TRBV29-1 and TRBJ2-3; TRBD2 is a possible D gene (5 bases). Germline V gene lookup returns CDR1 SQVTM and CDR2 ANQGSEA. The CDR3 is 11 residues long. CDR3 residues: CKQRCTDTQYF. In nucleotides, the CDR3 is TGCAAGCAGCGGTGCACAGATACGCAGTATTTT.

This clonotype came up many times. This rearrangement joins TRBV6-6 to TRBJ2-2; D might be TRBD2 (6 bases). This CDR3 has 14 amino acids. The ends were cut back, 5 bases at V and 7 bases at J, with 14 bases in the middle. CDR1 MNHNY and CDR2 SVGAGI come from the germline V gene (reference sequence). The CDR3 loop is CASSLGLQIGELFF. The CDR3 DNA reads TGTGCCAGCAGTCTGGGACTTCAAATCGGGGAGCTGTTTTTT.

This clonotype was observed once. The chain has TRBV5-1 and TRBJ2-5, with TRBD2 identical over 15 bases. With V trimmed by 4 bases and J by 9 bases, 13 bases remained unmatched. Germline V lookup: CDR1 SGHRS, CDR2 YFSETQ. The length of the CDR3 is 17 residues. In DNA form, the CDR3 reads TGCGCCAGCAGCCCGGGACTAGCGGGGGGCCCCCAAGGGGCCCAGTACTTC. Translating it yields CASSPGLAGGPQGAQYF.

This clonotype was counted ten times or more. This sequence may be a read error, since a much larger clone differs from it by one base. The chain combines TRBV20-1 with TRBJ1-6; no firm D call. Germline CDR1 DFQATT, CDR2 SNEGSKA (reference sequence). V was pared by 4 bases and J by 9 bases, with 19 bases between. This CDR3 has 15 residues. CDR3 residues: CSAMREGDNTSPLHF. CDR3 nucleotide sequence: TGCAGTGCTATGAGAGAGGGAGACAATACTTCACCCCTCCACTTT.

This clonotype was recorded many times. This rearrangement joins TRBV6-5 to TRBJ1-2; no clear D gene. This CDR3 spans 14 amino acids. Germline V CDR1 and CDR2: MNHEY, SVGAGI. Deletions cut 5 bases from V and 2 bases from J, with 12 bases between. CDR3 nucleotides: TGTGCCAGCAGTCACCTGGGCAGCAACTATGGCTACACCTTC. Translated, it gives CASSHLGSNYGYTF.

Details on this clonotype: This sequence may be a read error, since a much larger clone differs from it by one base. This chain joins TRBV12-3 or TRBV12-4 and TRBJ2-7; D gene unclear. This CDR3 is built from 14 residues. V dropped 5 bases and J dropped 0 bases, with 11 bases sitting between them. CDR3 residues: CASSHGRNSYEQYF. Here the CDR3 DNA reads TGTGCCAGCAGTCACGGGCGGAACTCCTACGAGCAGTACTTC.

On this clonotype: This may arise from a read error, as a much more abundant clone is one base away. The chain combines TRBV7-9 with TRBJ2-3; TRBD2 aligns across 13 bases. Germline CDR1 SEHNR, CDR2 FQNEAQ (reference sequence). The CDR3 covers 17 residues. Trimming at V came to 5 bases and at J to 10 bases, leaving 15 bases not matched to a gene. The CDR3 DNA is TGTGCCAGCAGCCACCTTAGGACTAGCGGGAGTGCGGATCCGCAGTATTTT. It specifies CASSHLRTSGSADPQYF.

This clonotype came up many times. This rearrangement joins TRBV5-6 to TRBJ1-2, with TRBD1 as a possible D gene (5 bases). V lost 1 base and J lost 3, with 10 bases in between. Germline V gene lookup returns CDR1 SGHDT and CDR2 YYEEEE. This CDR3 contains 14 residues. The CDR3 DNA reads TGTGCCAGCAGCTTGTCCCAGGGATACTATGGCTACACCTTC. Residues: CASSLSQGYYGYTF.